Below, 9 T cell receptor beta chains from the same sample are listed, as sequenced in a study of ipilimumab plus nivolumab after autologous stem cell transplantation. Sequenced by immunoSEQ multiplex PCR; TCRdb stores in-frame clones only, minus some. The profile shows some 6,100 clones, over 75% of them singletons. Sample: PBMCs, taken in a trial of ipilimumab plus nivolumab as post-transplant consolidation. Receptor source: a female donor with multiple myeloma.

This chain connects TRBV4-2 to TRBJ2-1; 7 nucleotides agree with TRBD2. V was pared by 4 bases and J by 2 bases, with 8 bases of the junction left unmatched. This CDR3 is built from 16 residues. From germline, CDR1 is LGHNA and CDR2 YNFKEQ. The DNA of the CDR3 is TGTGCCAGCAGCCTTGGATCTAGCGGCCCCTACAATGAGCAGTTCTTC. As protein: CASSLGSSGPYNEQFF.

The table lists this clone with a few counts. The gene calls are TRBV28 and TRBJ1-1; no definite D call. The CDR3 spans 12 residues. Trimming cost V 3 bases and J 4 bases, with 6 bases left between them. Germline values: CDR1 MDHEN, CDR2 SYDVKM. In DNA, the CDR3 is TGTGCCAGCAGTTTGCCGAGCACTGAAGCTTTCTTT. Residues: CASSLPSTEAFF.

The CDR3 coding sequence is TGTGCCATCGGACAGGGCGATCAGCCCCAGCATTTT. This sequence encodes CAIGQGDQPQHF. The rearrangement uses TRBV10-3 and TRBJ1-5; 8 bases align to TRBD1. The germline gives CDR1 ENHRY, CDR2 SYGVKD. The CDR3 covers 12 residues. The V and J ends lost 8 bases and 5 bases, in that order; junction bases with no gene match: 2.

This chain links TRBV7-9 with TRBJ2-2, with 7 bases that match TRBD1. V shed 5 bases and J 2 bases; nucleotides not matched to a gene: 11. CDR3 length: 17 amino acids. Germline V CDR1 and CDR2: SEHNR, FQNEAQ (reference sequence). CDR3 loop: CASSRGDSIENTGELFF. CDR3 DNA: TGTGCCAGCAGCAGAGGGGACAGCATAGAAAACACCGGGGAGCTGTTTTTT.

This clone appeared once. One end of the junction fails to match germline, which may point to a read error. The chain carries TRBV4-1 and TRBJ2-5, with D maybe TRBD1 (6 bases). Germline CDR1 reads MGHRA; CDR2 reads YSYEKL. The CDR3 is 14 amino acids. In DNA form, the CDR3 reads TGCGCCAGCAGCCAAGCAGGGGAACAAGAGATCCAGTACTTC. Amino acids: CASSQAGEQEIQYF.

This chain connects TRBV5-5 to TRBJ1-1; D is unclear. Germline loops: CDR1 SGHKS, CDR2 YYEKEE (reference sequence). CDR3 size: 13 residues. V gave up 4 bases and J gave up 11 bases, with 18 bases separating them. CDR3 coding DNA: TGTGCCAGCAGCCCGTTGACACTTCCCGGGGCTTTCTTT. Encoded protein: CASSPLTLPGAFF.

This clone was seen only once. The chain employs TRBV19 and TRBJ2-2; unclear D gene. V was cut by 8 bases and J by 0 bases, with 13 bases left in between. The CDR3 totals 15 residues. Germline CDR1 is LNHDA and CDR2 is SQIVND (reference sequence). The CDR3 sequence: CASCRRFANTGELFF. The CDR3 nucleotides read TGTGCCAGTTGTCGACGGTTCGCGAACACCGGGGAGCTGTTTTTT.

The chain carries TRBV5-1 and TRBJ2-3; D is perhaps TRBD1 or TRBD2 (5 bases each). Trimming cost V 0 bases and J 1 base, with 9 bases left between them. Germline V gene lookup returns CDR1 SGHRS and CDR2 YFSETQ. CDR3 length equals 15 residues. In nucleotides, the CDR3 is TGCGCCAGCAGCTTGGCGGGGCAGGGCACAGATACGCAGTATTTT. Amino acids: CASSLAGQGTDTQYF.

The genes are TRBV11-2 and TRBJ2-1; D perhaps matches TRBD1 (5 bases). The V and J ends lost 1 base and 4 bases respectively, with 5 bases between them. The CDR3 sequence is 13 residues long. Per the germline V gene, CDR1 is SGHAT and CDR2 is FQNNGV. CDR3 loop: CASSLAGYNEQFF. For the CDR3, the DNA is TGTGCCAGCAGCTTAGCAGGGTACAATGAGCAGTTCTTC.